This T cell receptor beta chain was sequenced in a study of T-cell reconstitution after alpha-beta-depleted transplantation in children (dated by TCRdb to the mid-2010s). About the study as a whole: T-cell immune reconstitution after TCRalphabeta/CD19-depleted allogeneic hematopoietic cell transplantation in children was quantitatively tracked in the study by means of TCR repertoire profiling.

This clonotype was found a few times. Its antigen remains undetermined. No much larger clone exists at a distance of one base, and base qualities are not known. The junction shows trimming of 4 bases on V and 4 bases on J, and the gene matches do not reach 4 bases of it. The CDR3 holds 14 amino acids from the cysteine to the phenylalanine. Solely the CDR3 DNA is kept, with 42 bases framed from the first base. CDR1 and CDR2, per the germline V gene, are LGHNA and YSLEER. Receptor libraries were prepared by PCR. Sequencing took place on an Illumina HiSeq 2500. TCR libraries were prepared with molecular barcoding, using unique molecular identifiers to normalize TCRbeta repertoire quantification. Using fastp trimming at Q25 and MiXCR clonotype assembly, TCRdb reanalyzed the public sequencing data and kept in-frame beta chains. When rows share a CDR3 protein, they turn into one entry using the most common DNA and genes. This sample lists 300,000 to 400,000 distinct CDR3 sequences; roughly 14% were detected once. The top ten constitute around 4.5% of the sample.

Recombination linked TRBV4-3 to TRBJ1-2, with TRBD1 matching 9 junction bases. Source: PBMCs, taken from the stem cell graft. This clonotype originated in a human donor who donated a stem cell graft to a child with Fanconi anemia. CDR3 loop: CASSRDRVSYGYTF. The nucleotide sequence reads TGCGCCAGCAGCCGGGACAGGGTGAGCTATGGCTACACCTTC.